The 4 T cell receptor beta chains below were found in one sample sequenced in a study of CD8+ T cells in alopecia areata. As the sequencing template, cDNA was produced by extracting RNA and reverse transcribing it. Clones were sequenced by immunoSEQ multiplex PCR, and TCRdb holds only the in-frame ones, with some missing. The sample shows approximately 89,000 clones, around two fifths of them seen only once. The specimen was CD4+ T cells sorted from blood. The receptors stem from a human donor with alopecia areata.

The table lists this clone with a few counts. This chain joins TRBV30 and TRBJ1-5, with D perhaps TRBD1 (5 bases). The CDR3 runs to 14 residues. CDR1 GTSNPN and CDR2 SVGIG come from the germline V gene (reference sequence). Trimming cost V 2 bases and J 0 bases, with 8 bases left between them. The CDR3 DNA sequence: TGTGCCTGGAGTACAGGCTATAGCAATCAGCCCCAGCATTTT. Protein product: CAWSTGYSNQPQHF.

This clone was counted a few times. The chain joins TRBV29-1 to TRBJ2-7; TRBD2 agrees at 7 bases. The CDR3 spans 15 residues. The germline gives CDR1 SQVTM, CDR2 ANQGSEA. Trimming at V came to 1 base and at J to 6 bases, leaving 12 bases not matched to a gene. Here the CDR3 reads CSVEGVAGASGEQYF. For the CDR3, the DNA is TGCAGCGTTGAAGGGGTTGCGGGAGCATCGGGCGAGCAGTACTTC.

Concerning this clone: Distinct nucleotide sequences in the sample also encode this CDR3. The chain links TRBV7-2 to TRBJ2-7; D is undetermined. Germline-derived CDR1 and CDR2 are SGHTA and FQGNSA. The V gene lost 1 base and the J gene lost 5 bases, with 3 bases spanning the gap. There are 11 residues in the CDR3. The CDR3 sequence: CASSLVHEQYF. The CDR3, as DNA: TGTGCCAGCAGCTTAGTACACGAGCAGTACTTC.

The chain joins TRBV29-1 to TRBJ2-5; weak D call: TRBD1 (6 bases). CDR3 length equals 13 residues. Trimming took off 6 bases at V and 0 bases at J, with 11 bases between the two ends. The germline V gene has CDR1 SQVTM and CDR2 ANQGSEA. The CDR3 reads CSVDSLYQETQYF. Written as DNA, the CDR3 is TGCAGCGTGGACAGCCTGTACCAAGAGACCCAGTACTTC.